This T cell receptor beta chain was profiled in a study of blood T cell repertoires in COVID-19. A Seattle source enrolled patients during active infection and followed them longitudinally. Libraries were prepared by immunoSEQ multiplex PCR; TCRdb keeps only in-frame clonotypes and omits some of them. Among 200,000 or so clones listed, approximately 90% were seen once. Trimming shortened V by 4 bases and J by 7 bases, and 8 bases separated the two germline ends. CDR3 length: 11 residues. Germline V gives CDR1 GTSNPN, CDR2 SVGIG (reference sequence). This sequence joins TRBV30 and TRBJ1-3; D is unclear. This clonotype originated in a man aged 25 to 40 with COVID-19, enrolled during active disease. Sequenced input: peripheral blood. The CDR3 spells CAWTAGNTIYF. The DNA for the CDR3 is TGTGCCTGGACGGCGGGGAACACCATATATTTT.